The present TCR beta chain was sequenced within a study of T-cell memory formation after mild COVID-19. This CDR3 is 13 amino acids long. Unmatched junction bases numbered 2, after V lost 3 bases and J lost 3 bases. CDR1 is SGHRS, CDR2 YFSETQ, per germline. One entry per CDR3 protein, called by TCRdb with MiXCR from the 5' RACE reads. The table records 300,000 or so distinct CDR3 sequences, about 15% of them present only once. The table lists this clonotype with many counts. Its antigen is unknown. Study findings and constraints: In pre-infection memory, a portion of responding clones appeared, which suggested that cross-reactive memory joined. Contracting CD4+ clones sat mainly in CM and EM; CD8+ in EMRA.

The receptor's source is a man younger than 35 who had mild COVID-19 (a few samples of this study predate the infection). Cell type and time point are not known. The chain links TRBV5-1 to TRBJ2-7; 8 bases are shared with TRBD1. The sample comprised PBMCs or a T cell subset sorted from them (not recorded which). The CDR3 protein is CASSYGQGYEQYF. CDR3 DNA: TGCGCCAGCAGCTACGGACAGGGCTACGAGCAGTACTTC.